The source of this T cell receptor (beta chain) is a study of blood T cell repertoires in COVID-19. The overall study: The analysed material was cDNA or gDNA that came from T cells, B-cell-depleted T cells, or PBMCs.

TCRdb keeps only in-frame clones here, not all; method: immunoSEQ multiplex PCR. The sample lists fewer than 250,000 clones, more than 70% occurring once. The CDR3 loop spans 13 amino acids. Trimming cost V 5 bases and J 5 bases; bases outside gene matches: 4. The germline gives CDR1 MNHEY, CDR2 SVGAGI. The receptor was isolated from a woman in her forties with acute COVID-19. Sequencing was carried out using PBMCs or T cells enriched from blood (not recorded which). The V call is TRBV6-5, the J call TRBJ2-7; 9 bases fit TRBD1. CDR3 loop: CASSRDRDHEQYF. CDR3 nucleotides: TGTGCCAGCAGTAGGGACAGGGATCACGAGCAGTACTTC.